This T cell receptor (beta chain) came from a study of T cell responses to AZD1222 COVID-19 vaccine. Study as a whole: Researchers grouped second doses given at about 4 or about 12 weeks into one pool. General study points: Across spike, vaccine-associated CD4 TCRs were found, dominant at 160-218 and 743-854. Once two AZD1222 doses were given, Spike-specific TCR breadth and depth went up.

This clone was found once. Its antigen remains unidentified. The CDR3 sequence is 13 residues long. V was clipped by 4 bases and J by 6 bases, with 9 bases between them. Per germline, CDR1 KGHDR and CDR2 SFDVKD. Method: immunoSEQ multiplex PCR; TCRdb's copy keeps in-frame clones and lacks some. The repertoire holds roughly 95,000 clones, with around 87% as singletons. V and J are TRBV24-1 and TRBJ2-1; D remains unclear. The source was peripheral blood, collected on day 0 of AZD1222 vaccination. The receptor was isolated from an adult in good health. Here the CDR3 DNA reads TGTGCCACCAGTGAGTCACAACGCAATGAGCAGTTCTTC. Its protein is CATSESQRNEQFF.